Listed here are 10 T cell receptor beta chains from one sample, sequenced in a study of glioma-infiltrating T cells after dendritic cell vaccination. The repertoire was sequenced with immunoSEQ multiplex PCR; TCRdb's copy has only in-frame clones and lacks some. This sample yields more than 85,000 clones, of which 85% to 90% are seen a single time; roughly 3% belongs to the top ten. Sample time point: after dendritic cell vaccination, including at tumor progression/relapse. The material sequenced was blood, taken after dendritic cell vaccination. The receptors shown here come from a human donor with glioblastoma.

This chain links TRBV6-5 with TRBJ2-3; 8 nucleotides line up with TRBD2. The CDR3 consists of 12 residues. The V and J ends lost 10 bases and 5 bases, in that order; junction bases with no gene match: 5. From germline, CDR1 is MNHEY and CDR2 SVGAGI. The CDR3 protein is CATSGGGDTQYF. The CDR3 bases are TGTGCCACCTCGGGAGGGGGAGATACGCAGTATTTT.

The rearrangement joins TRBV7-8 to TRBJ2-7; D is ambiguous. The CDR3 extends over 17 amino acids. Trimming took off 0 bases at V and 2 bases at J, with 17 bases between the two ends. Germline V gene sequence: CDR1 SGHVS, CDR2 FQNEAQ. CDR3 region: CASSLASEVTFPYEQYF. Written as DNA, the CDR3 is TGTGCCAGCAGCTTAGCTTCCGAGGTGACCTTCCCCTACGAGCAGTACTTC. Full variable domain (remainder filled in from reference TRBV7-8 and TRBJ2-7): GAGVSQSPRYKVAKRGQDVALRCDPISGHVSLFWYQQALGQGPEFLTYFQNEAQLDKSGLPSDRFFAERPEGSVSTLKIQRTQQEDSAVYLCASSLASEVTFPYEQYFGPGTRLTVT.

The chain couples TRBV30 to TRBJ1-1, with 8 bases identical to TRBD1. The CDR3 is 15 residues long. Germline V gene data show CDR1 as GTSNPN and CDR2 as SVGIG (reference sequence). J gave up 1 base and V 5 bases, and 9 bases lay outside the gene matches. The CDR3 nucleotides read TGTGCCTGGTACGGGCAGGGGGCGCCGAACACTGAAGCTTTCTTT. The encoded protein is CAWYGQGAPNTEAFF.

The J gene is TRBJ2-5, the V gene TRBV5-6; 10 bases align to TRBD1. CDR3 size: 16 residues. Per germline, CDR1 SGHDT and CDR2 YYEEEE. Trimming took 2 bases from V and 5 from J; bases not matched to a gene: 9. The CDR3 spells CASSLVGTGEEETQYF. CDR3 bases: TGTGCCAGCAGCTTAGTCGGGACAGGGGAAGAGGAGACCCAGTACTTC.

J is TRBJ2-1 and V is TRBV4-1; unclear D gene. CDR1 MGHRA and CDR2 YSYEKL come from the germline V gene. V was shortened by 2 bases and J by 1 base, with 21 bases between the two germline ends. The CDR3 has 19 residues. The chain's CDR3 is CASSQQTSGASSSYNEQFF. CDR3 coding DNA: TGCGCCAGCAGCCAACAAACCTCCGGAGCGAGCTCTTCCTACAATGAGCAGTTCTTC.

With regard to this clone: At one boundary the junction diverges from the germline segment, which might be a read error. Other DNA sequences in the same sample also yield this CDR3. The rearrangement links TRBV18 to TRBJ2-7; 9 bases map to TRBD1. Germline values: CDR1 KGHSH, CDR2 LQKENI. This CDR3 region has 14 residues. CDR3 DNA sequence: TGTGCCAGCTCAGCCCGGGACAGGGACTACGAGCAATACTTC. Amino acids: CASSARDRDYEQYF. Complete variable domain (other parts from reference TRBV18 and TRBJ2-7): NAGVMQNPRHLVRRRGQEARLRCSPMKGHSHVYWYRQLPEEGLKFMVYLQKENIIDESGMPKERFSAEFPKEGPSILRIQQVVRGDSAAYFCASSARDRDYEQYFGPGTRLTVT.

In this sample, this clone turned up once. As DNA, the CDR3 is TGTGCCAGCAGCAATCAATTAGATACGCAGTATTTT. It specifies CASSNQLDTQYF. V is TRBV7-9 and J is TRBJ2-3, with D uncertain. The CDR3 runs 12 residues. The V gene lost 5 bases and the J gene lost 5 bases, with 8 bases spanning the gap. From germline, CDR1 is SEHNR and CDR2 FQNEAQ (reference sequence).

This clone was observed a single time. Additional DNA sequences in this sample encode the identical CDR3. CDR3 DNA: TGCGCCAGCAGCTTGGGACAGGGTTTGAACACTGAAGCTTTCTTT. Encoded protein: CASSLGQGLNTEAFF. V gene TRBV5-1 combines with J gene TRBJ1-1; TRBD1 matches at 7 bases. Germline V CDR1 and CDR2: SGHRS, YFSETQ. Trimming took 0 bases from V and 0 from J; bases not matched to a gene: 2. The CDR3 runs 15 residues.

The V gene is TRBV9, the J gene TRBJ1-6, with 9 bases aligning to TRBD1. The CDR3 is made up of 16 amino acids. The ends lost 4 bases at V and 7 bases at J; junction bases unmatched: 9. The germline V gene has CDR1 SGDLS and CDR2 YYNGEE. CDR3 coding DNA: TGTGCCAGCAGCATAACGCCGGGACAGGGAAATTCACCCCTCCACTTT. This translates into CASSITPGQGNSPLHF.

V gene TRBV2 combines with J gene TRBJ1-6; no definite D call. The germline V gene has CDR1 SNHLY and CDR2 FYNNEI. V was shortened by 3 bases and J by 13 bases, with 16 bases between the two germline ends. The CDR3 contains 14 residues. CDR3 nucleotide sequence: TGTGCCAGCAGTGAGTCGCGGGGTTGGGGTCCCCTCCACTTT. Encoded protein: CASSESRGWGPLHF. Based on the CDR3 plus reference TRBV2 and TRBJ1-6, the full variable domain is EPEVTQTPSHQVTQMGQEVILRCVPISNHLYFYWYRQILGQKVEFLVSFYNNEISEKSEIFDDQFSVERPDGSNFTLKIRSTKLEDSAMYFCASSESRGWGPLHFGNGTRLTVT.